The 17 T cell receptor beta chains listed next were all sequenced from one sample in a study of PD-L1 blockade in urothelial cancer. The time point is: peripheral blood 6 weeks after treatment start. TCRdb keeps only in-frame clones here, not all; method: immunoSEQ multiplex PCR. This table holds approximately 47,000 clones, about four fifths found once. Source: PBMCs, taken around atezolizumab (anti-PD-L1) treatment. The receptor source for this set is a man in his 70s with urothelial cancer.

This clone was found a few times. The chain has TRBV27 and TRBJ2-7, with TRBD2 identical over 13 bases. From germline, CDR1 is MNHEY and CDR2 SMNVEV (reference sequence). The CDR3 runs 14 residues. After removal of 6 bases from V and 6 bases from J, the junction contained 5 bases not matched to a gene. CDR3 amino acids: CASSGLAGVGEQYF. Written as DNA, the CDR3 is TGTGCCAGCAGCGGACTAGCGGGAGTAGGCGAGCAGTACTTC.

This clone came up a few times. This sequence joins TRBV15 and TRBJ1-5, with 10 nucleotides matching TRBD1. This CDR3 has 14 residues. Per the germline V gene, CDR1 is LNHNV and CDR2 is YYDKDF (reference sequence). Trimming cost V 3 bases and J 4 bases; bases outside gene matches: 0. CDR3 DNA: TGTGCCACCAGCAGGGACAGGGGGAATCAGCCCCAGCATTTT. Its translation is CATSRDRGNQPQHF.

This chain uses TRBV19 with TRBJ1-1; 9 nucleotides align to TRBD1. The CDR3 contains 14 residues. The V and J ends lost 5 bases and 1 base, in that order; junction bases with no gene match: 2. The germline V gene encodes CDR1 LNHDA and CDR2 SQIVND (reference sequence). The CDR3: CASSGTGTNTEAFF. CDR3 DNA sequence: TGTGCCAGTAGTGGGACAGGGACGAACACTGAAGCTTTCTTT.

The rearrangement links TRBV4-1 to TRBJ1-2; 7 bases map to TRBD1. CDR1 MGHRA and CDR2 YSYEKL come from the germline V gene. With V trimmed by 0 bases and J by 1 base, 14 bases remained unmatched. The CDR3 extends over 19 amino acids. This CDR3 is CASSQDRTAGGDVNYGYTF. CDR3 nucleotide sequence: TGCGCCAGCAGCCAAGATAGGACGGCAGGGGGAGACGTTAACTATGGCTACACCTTC.

This clone was counted between two and nine times. The chain employs TRBV5-6 and TRBJ2-5; tentatively, D is TRBD2 (7 bases). Germline assignment: CDR1 SGHDT and CDR2 YYEEEE. The V end lost 4 bases, the J end lost 4 bases, and 11 bases lay between the germline ends. The CDR3 sequence is 13 residues long. The CDR3 spells CASSIAGAETQYF. CDR3 bases: TGTGCCAGCAGCATTGCGGGGGCAGAGACCCAGTACTTC.

The gene calls are TRBV28 and TRBJ2-7, with D perhaps matching TRBD1 (6 bases). V was cut by 6 bases and J by 5 bases, with 17 bases left in between. This CDR3 comprises 14 residues. The germline gives CDR1 MDHEN, CDR2 SYDVKM. This chain's CDR3 is CASRTINRVNEQYF. The CDR3 DNA reads TGTGCCAGCAGGACCATAAACAGGGTTAACGAGCAGTACTTC. Full variable domain (rest looked up from reference TRBV28 and TRBJ2-7): DVKVTQSSRYLVKRTGEKVFLECVQDMDHENMFWYRQDPGLGLRLIYFSYDVKMKEKGDIPEGYSVSREKKERFSLILESASTNQTSMYLCASRTINRVNEQYFGPGTRLTVT.

This clone was picked up one time. The V and J genes are TRBV28 and TRBJ2-7; 8 nucleotides line up with TRBD2. Germline V gene sequence: CDR1 MDHEN, CDR2 SYDVKM. The CDR3 spans 16 residues. Trimming cost V 2 bases and J 2 bases; bases outside gene matches: 8. CDR3: CASSLPGLGVTYEQYF. CDR3 bases: TGTGCCAGCAGTTTACCGGGACTAGGAGTCACCTACGAGCAGTACTTC. Based on the CDR3 plus reference TRBV28 and TRBJ2-7, the full variable domain is DVKVTQSSRYLVKRTGEKVFLECVQDMDHENMFWYRQDPGLGLRLIYFSYDVKMKEKGDIPEGYSVSREKKERFSLILESASTNQTSMYLCASSLPGLGVTYEQYFGPGTRLTVT.

This clone was found a few times. The chain links TRBV28 to TRBJ1-2; 9 bases map to TRBD1. Germline lookup yields CDR1 MDHEN and CDR2 SYDVKM. J was trimmed by 4 bases and V by 5 bases; bases with no gene match: 2. The CDR3 is 13 residues long. CDR3 residues: CASSPDRGYGYTF. CDR3 sequence (DNA): TGTGCCAGCAGTCCGGACAGGGGCTATGGCTACACCTTC.

This clone was counted only a few times. The chain joins TRBV28 to TRBJ1-4; no clear D gene. CDR3 length: 12 residues. V was cut by 5 bases and J by 8 bases, with 9 bases left in between. Germline V lookup: CDR1 MDHEN, CDR2 SYDVKM. The CDR3 coding sequence is TGTGCCAGCAGTAGAGGTGGGGAAAAACTGTTTTTT. Its protein product is CASSRGGEKLFF.

This clone showed up just a few times. At one boundary the junction diverges from the germline segment, which might be a read error. The V gene is TRBV5-1, the J gene TRBJ1-4; the match to TRBD1 covers 9 bases. Germline assignment: CDR1 SGHRS and CDR2 YFSETQ. CDR3 size: 14 residues. Here the CDR3 DNA reads TGCGCCAGCAGGTTGGGACAGGGTAATGAAAAACTGTTTTTT. This encodes CASRLGQGNEKLFF. The full variable domain, its missing parts supplied by reference TRBV5-1 and TRBJ1-4, is KAGVTQTPRYLIKTRGQQVTLSCSPISGHRSVSWYQQTPGQGLQFLFEYFSETQRNKGNFPGRFSGRQFSNSRSEMNVSTLELGDSALYLCASRLGQGNEKLFFGSGTQLSVL.

V and J are TRBV4-1 and TRBJ2-1; 15 bases fit TRBD2. CDR1 is MGHRA and CDR2 is YSYEKL in the germline V gene. There are 16 residues in the CDR3. Losses at the gene ends were 3 bases for V and 7 bases for J; bases not matched to a gene: 4. CDR3 in amino acids: CASSHWTSGGVNEQFF. The CDR3 DNA sequence: TGCGCCAGCAGCCATTGGACTAGCGGGGGGGTAAATGAGCAGTTCTTC.

The V call is TRBV11-2, the J call TRBJ2-1; no firm D call. Deletions cut 5 bases from V and 5 bases from J, with 7 bases between. This CDR3 is 12 amino acids long. CDR1 is SGHAT, CDR2 FQNNGV, per germline. As DNA, the CDR3 is TGTGCCAGCAGCAGCCCCAACAATGAGCAGTTCTTC. This gives the protein CASSSPNNEQFF. Filled out from reference TRBV11-2 and TRBJ2-1, the complete variable domain reads EAGVAQSPRYKIIEKRQSVAFWCNPISGHATLYWYQQILGQGPKLLIQFQNNGVVDDSQLPKDRFSAERLKGVDSTLKIQPAKLEDSAVYLCASSSPNNEQFFGPGTRLTVL.

This chain connects TRBV2 to TRBJ2-7; TRBD2 aligns across 9 bases. CDR3 size: 13 residues. Trimming removed 8 bases from V and 7 bases from J; junction bases left unmatched: 9. Germline V gene sequence: CDR1 SNHLY, CDR2 FYNNEI. The CDR3 DNA reads TGTGCCAGCCGGGCGGGAGGGCCGGGTGAGCAGTACTTC. Translated, it gives CASRAGGPGEQYF.

The rearrangement links TRBV27 to TRBJ2-7; TRBD1 aligns across 7 bases. There are 15 residues in the CDR3. V gave up 8 bases and J gave up 2 bases; unmatched junction bases: 12. Germline lookup yields CDR1 MNHEY and CDR2 SMNVEV (reference sequence). The CDR3 DNA reads TGTGCCAGCCGCTTAACCCCGGGACAGACCTACGAGCAGTACTTC. Its translation: CASRLTPGQTYEQYF.

The V gene is TRBV5-6, the J gene TRBJ2-1; 9 bases are a match to TRBD1. The CDR3 contains 15 residues. V gave up 4 bases and J gave up 2 bases; unmatched junction bases: 4. Germline assignment: CDR1 SGHDT and CDR2 YYEEEE. The chain's CDR3 is CASSLNRGPYNEQFF. The DNA for the CDR3 is TGTGCCAGCAGCCTCAACAGGGGGCCCTACAATGAGCAGTTCTTC.

The V gene is TRBV14, the J gene TRBJ2-4; the D is unclear. The germline gives CDR1 SGHDN, CDR2 FVKESK. This CDR3 spans 13 amino acids. V was trimmed by 0 bases and J by 6 bases, leaving 6 bases between them. The DNA for the CDR3 is TGTGCCAGCAGCCAAGAAGCTAGAAACATTCAGTACTTC. The encoded protein is CASSQEARNIQYF.

V and J are TRBV7-2 and TRBJ2-7, with D possibly being TRBD2 (6 bases). The CDR3 runs to 14 residues. Germline-derived CDR1 and CDR2 are SGHTA and FQGNSA. Trimming pared 5 bases from V and 4 bases from J, leaving 15 bases between. In DNA form, the CDR3 reads TGTGCCAGCAGCCCTAGGAGGGTAGCTTACGAGCAGTACTTC. This encodes CASSPRRVAYEQYF.